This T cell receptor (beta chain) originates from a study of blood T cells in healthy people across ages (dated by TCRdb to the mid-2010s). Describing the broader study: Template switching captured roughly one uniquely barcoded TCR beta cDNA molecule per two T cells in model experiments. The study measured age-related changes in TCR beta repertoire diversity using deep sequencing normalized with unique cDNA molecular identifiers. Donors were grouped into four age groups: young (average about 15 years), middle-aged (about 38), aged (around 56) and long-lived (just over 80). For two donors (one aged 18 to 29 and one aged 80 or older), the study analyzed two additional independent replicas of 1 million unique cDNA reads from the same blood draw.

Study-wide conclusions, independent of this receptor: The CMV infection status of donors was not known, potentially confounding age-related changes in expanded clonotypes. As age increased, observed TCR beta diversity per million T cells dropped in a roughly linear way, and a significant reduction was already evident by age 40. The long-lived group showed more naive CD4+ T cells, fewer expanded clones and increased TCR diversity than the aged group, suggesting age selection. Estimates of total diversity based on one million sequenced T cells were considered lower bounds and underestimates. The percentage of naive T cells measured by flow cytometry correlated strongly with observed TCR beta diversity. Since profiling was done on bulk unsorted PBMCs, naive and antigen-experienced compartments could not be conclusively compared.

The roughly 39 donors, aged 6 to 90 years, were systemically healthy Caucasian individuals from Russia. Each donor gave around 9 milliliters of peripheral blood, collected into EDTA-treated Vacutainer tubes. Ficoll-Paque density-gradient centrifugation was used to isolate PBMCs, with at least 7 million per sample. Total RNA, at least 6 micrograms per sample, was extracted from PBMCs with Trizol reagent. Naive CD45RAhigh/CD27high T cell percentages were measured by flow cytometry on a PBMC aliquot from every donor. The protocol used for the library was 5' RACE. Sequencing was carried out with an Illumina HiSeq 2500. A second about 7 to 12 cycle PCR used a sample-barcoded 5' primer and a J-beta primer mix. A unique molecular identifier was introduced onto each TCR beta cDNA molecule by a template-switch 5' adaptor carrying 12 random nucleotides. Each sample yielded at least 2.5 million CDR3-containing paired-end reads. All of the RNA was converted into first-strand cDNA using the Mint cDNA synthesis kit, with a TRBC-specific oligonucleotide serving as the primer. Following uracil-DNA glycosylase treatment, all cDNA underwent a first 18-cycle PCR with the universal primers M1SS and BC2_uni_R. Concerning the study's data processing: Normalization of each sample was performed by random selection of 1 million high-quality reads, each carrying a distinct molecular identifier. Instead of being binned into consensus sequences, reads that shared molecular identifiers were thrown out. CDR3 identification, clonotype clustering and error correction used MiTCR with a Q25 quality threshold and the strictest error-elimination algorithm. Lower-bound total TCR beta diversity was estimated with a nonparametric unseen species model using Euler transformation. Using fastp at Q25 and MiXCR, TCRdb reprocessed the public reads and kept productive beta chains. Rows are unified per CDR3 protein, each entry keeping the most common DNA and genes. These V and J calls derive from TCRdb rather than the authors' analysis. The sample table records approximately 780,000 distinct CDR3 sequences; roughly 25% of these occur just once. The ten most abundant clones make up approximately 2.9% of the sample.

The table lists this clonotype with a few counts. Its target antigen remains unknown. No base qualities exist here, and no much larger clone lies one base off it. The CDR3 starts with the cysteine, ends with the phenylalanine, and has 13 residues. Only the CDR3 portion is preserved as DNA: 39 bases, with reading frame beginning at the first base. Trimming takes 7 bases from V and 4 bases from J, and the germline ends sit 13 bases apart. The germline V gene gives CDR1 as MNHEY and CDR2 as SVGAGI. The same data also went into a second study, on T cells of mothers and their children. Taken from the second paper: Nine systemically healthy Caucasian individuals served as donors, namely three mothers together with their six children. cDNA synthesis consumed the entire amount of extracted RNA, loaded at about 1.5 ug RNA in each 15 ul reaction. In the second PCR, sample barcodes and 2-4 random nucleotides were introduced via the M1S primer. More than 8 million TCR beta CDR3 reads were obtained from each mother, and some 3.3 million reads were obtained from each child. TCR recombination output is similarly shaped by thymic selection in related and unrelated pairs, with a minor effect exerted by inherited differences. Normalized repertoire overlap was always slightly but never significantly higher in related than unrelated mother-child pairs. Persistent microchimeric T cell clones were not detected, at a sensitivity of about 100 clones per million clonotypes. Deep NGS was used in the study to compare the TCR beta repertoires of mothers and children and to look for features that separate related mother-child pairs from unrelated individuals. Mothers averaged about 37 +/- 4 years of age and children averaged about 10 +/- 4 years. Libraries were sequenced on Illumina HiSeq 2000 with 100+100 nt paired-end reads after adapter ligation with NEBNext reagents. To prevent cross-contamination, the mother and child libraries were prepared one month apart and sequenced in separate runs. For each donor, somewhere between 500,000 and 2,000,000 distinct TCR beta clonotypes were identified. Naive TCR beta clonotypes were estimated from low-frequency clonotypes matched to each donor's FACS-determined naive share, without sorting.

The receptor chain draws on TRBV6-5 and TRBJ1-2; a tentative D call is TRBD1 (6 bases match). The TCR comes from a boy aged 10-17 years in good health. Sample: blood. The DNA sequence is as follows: TGTGCCAGCACCCAGGGGACCCTCTATGGCTACACCTTC. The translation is CASTQGTLYGYTF.